The rows below give T cell receptor beta chains drawn from one sample of a study of blood T cell repertoires in COVID-19. Repertoires were generated with immunoSEQ multiplex PCR, while TCRdb's copy carries only in-frame clones and drops some. The sample shows around 100,000 clones, approximately 88% of them seen only once. Sequencing input: peripheral blood. These receptors were collected from a man aged 60 to 75 with COVID-19, enrolled during active disease. Both conserved end residues are part of each CDR3. A D gene is named only where the DNA matches it firmly. Size is stated for part of the rows, as once, few or many counts, or as a class when the clone is expanded.

J	D	size	V	DNA	CDR3
TRBJ2-1	TRBD1	-	TRBV18	TGTGCCAGCTCACCCTCACAGGGGGCGGGAAGCTCCTACAATGAGCAGTTCTTC	CASSPSQGAGSSYNEQFF
TRBJ2-3	TRBD2	once	TRBV19	TGTGCCAGTAGTATGGGGACTAGCGGACGCCGTTCGGGCACAGATACGCAGTATTTT	CASSMGTSGRRSGTDTQYF
TRBJ2-1	TRBD2	-	TRBV7-2	TGTGCCAGCAGCCCTAGTGTCAGCGGGAGTAGGGATGAGCAGTTCTTC	CASSPSVSGSRDEQFF
TRBJ1-1	-	-	TRBV25-1	TGTGCCAGCCGGTCCCTCGGTGAAGCTTTCTTT	CASRSLGEAFF
TRBJ1-1	-	-	TRBV4-1	TGCGCCAGCAGCCGAGGGTGGTTGGGTGCGAACACTGAAGCTTTCTTT	CASSRGWLGANTEAFF
TRBJ2-7	-	-	TRBV5-1	TGCGCCAGCAGCGGGACCGGGACTGATACGGGGGAGCAGTACTTC	CASSGTGTDTGEQYF
TRBJ2-1	TRBD1	once	TRBV7-9	TGTGCCAGCAGCTTCGGCCCCGGGACAGATTCCTACAATGAGCAGTTCTTC	CASSFGPGTDSYNEQFF
TRBJ1-2	-	-	TRBV9	TGTGCCAGCAGCGTAGGGGAGGGGTCCCCCCTCTATGGCTACACCTTC	CASSVGEGSPLYGYTF
TRBJ2-7	TRBD1	-	TRBV19	TGTGCCAGTAGTATGGGGACAGAGAAATACGAGCAGTACTTC	CASSMGTEKYEQYF
TRBJ2-1	-	-	TRBV19	TGTGCCAGTAGCCCCTTGGCCACGACAGACAATGAGCAGTTCTTC	CASSPLATTDNEQFF
TRBJ1-5	-	-	TRBV19	TGTGCCAGTAGCCCCCCAGGGGATCAGCCCCAGCATTTT	CASSPPGDQPQHF
TRBJ2-3	-	-	TRBV5-8	TGTGCCAGCAGCTTGTTTAGGATGGAGGATACGCAGTATTTT	CASSLFRMEDTQYF
TRBJ2-1	-	-	TRBV10-3	TGTGCCATCTTAAGGGCGGGGAGCTCCTACAATGAGCAGTTCTTC	CAILRAGSSYNEQFF
TRBJ2-2	-	-	TRBV15	TGTGCCACCAGCCTCGACAGGTTCACCGGGGAGCTGTTTTTT	CATSLDRFTGELFF
TRBJ2-3	-	-	TRBV20-1	TGCAGTGCAGTAGCGGCGGATACGCAGTATTTT	CSAVAADTQYF
TRBJ2-5	TRBD1	-	TRBV5-1	TGCGCCAGCAGCTTGGACCCCAGGGGGCAAGAGACCCAGTACTTC	CASSLDPRGQETQYF
TRBJ1-6	-	once	TRBV9	TGTGCCAGCAGAAGGGGGACGGATAATTCACCCCTCCACTTT	CASRRGTDNSPLHF
TRBJ1-2	TRBD1	-	TRBV19	TGTGCCAGTAATTTTAACAGGGGTTTTAACTATGGCTACACCTTC	CASNFNRGFNYGYTF
TRBJ2-5	TRBD2	once	TRBV6-6	TGTGCCAGCAGCCCCCGGGGGCTAGCGGGCCGTGAGACCCAGTACTTC	CASSPRGLAGRETQYF
TRBJ1-2	TRBD1	few	TRBV29-1	TGCAGCGGGGGACAGGTCCCCGGCTACACCTTC	CSGGQVPGYTF
TRBJ1-6	-	-	TRBV2	TGTGCCAGTGGAGGGAGCTCCTATAATTCACCCCTCCACTTT	CASGGSSYNSPLHF
TRBJ2-7	-	-	TRBV5-1	TGCGCCAGCAGCTTCGACACCCCTTCCTACGAGCAGTACTTC	CASSFDTPSYEQYF
TRBJ2-1	-	-	TRBV6-2/TRBV6-3	TGTGCCAGCAGTTATTATAGACAGGCTTACAATGAGCAGTTCTTC	CASSYYRQAYNEQFF
TRBJ2-3	TRBD1	once	TRBV6-5	TGTGCCAGCAGTTCAGGGGGCCGCTTCACAGATACGCAGTATTTT	CASSSGGRFTDTQYF
TRBJ2-1	TRBD2	once	TRBV18	TGTGCCAGCTCACCATATTTGCGGGAGGCGTTCTCCTACAATGAGCAGTTCTTC	CASSPYLREAFSYNEQFF
TRBJ2-6	-	-	TRBV2	TGTGCCAGCAATCCGGGAGCCGGGGCCAACGTCCTGACTTTC	CASNPGAGANVLTF
TRBJ2-1	-	-	TRBV21-1	TGTGCCAGCAGCAATAGCGGGAGGGACAATGAGCAGTTCTTC	CASSNSGRDNEQFF
TRBJ1-2	-	-	TRBV30	TGTGCCTGCCACGGACAGACCGCTAACTATGGCTACACCTTC	CACHGQTANYGYTF
TRBJ1-1	-	-	TRBV6-5	TGTGCCAGCAGTTTACAGGGAGGGCGGACTGAAGCTTTCTTT	CASSLQGGRTEAFF
TRBJ1-2	TRBD1	-	TRBV7-9	TGTGCCAGCACCGGACAGGGCATGCCTGGCTACACCTTC	CASTGQGMPGYTF
TRBJ2-3	TRBD1	-	TRBV11-2	TGTGCCAGCAGGGTACAGGGGCCGTCCCCAACAGATACGCAGTATTTT	CASRVQGPSPTDTQYF
TRBJ1-1	-	-	TRBV19	TGTGCCAGTAATCAGGGCCCAAGAGCTTTCTTT	CASNQGPRAFF
TRBJ1-5	-	once	TRBV7-2	TGTGCCAGCAGCTTAATGGCAGGTAGCAATCAGCCCCAGCATTTT	CASSLMAGSNQPQHF
TRBJ2-1	-	-	TRBV25-1	TGTGCCAGCAGTGAATATAAGGGGAACAATGAGCAGTTCTTC	CASSEYKGNNEQFF
TRBJ1-3	-	-	TRBV6-5	TGTGCCAGCAGTATAGTTAGGAGCTCTGGAAACACCATATATTTT	CASSIVRSSGNTIYF
TRBJ2-7	TRBD2	-	TRBV6-6	TGTGCCAGCAGCAGACTAGCGGACGAGCAGTACTTC	CASSRLADEQYF
TRBJ2-7	-	-	TRBV14	TGTGCCAGCAGCCTAGCCTACGAGCAGTACTTC	CASSLAYEQYF
TRBJ1-1	TRBD1	-	TRBV28	TGTGCCAGCAGTTCCAACAGGGGCGTGAACACTGAAGCTTTCTTT	CASSSNRGVNTEAFF
TRBJ1-1	-	-	TRBV6-5	TGTGCCAGCACCCGACTTGGTGACACTGAAGCTTTCTTT	CASTRLGDTEAFF
TRBJ1-5	TRBD1	-	TRBV6-5	TGTGCCAGCAGTTCGGAAAGGGGGCAAGGCAATCAGCCCCAGCATTTT	CASSSERGQGNQPQHF
TRBJ2-7	TRBD1	-	TRBV5-1	TGCGCCAGCAGCTACACAGGGGGCTACGAGCAGTACTTC	CASSYTGGYEQYF